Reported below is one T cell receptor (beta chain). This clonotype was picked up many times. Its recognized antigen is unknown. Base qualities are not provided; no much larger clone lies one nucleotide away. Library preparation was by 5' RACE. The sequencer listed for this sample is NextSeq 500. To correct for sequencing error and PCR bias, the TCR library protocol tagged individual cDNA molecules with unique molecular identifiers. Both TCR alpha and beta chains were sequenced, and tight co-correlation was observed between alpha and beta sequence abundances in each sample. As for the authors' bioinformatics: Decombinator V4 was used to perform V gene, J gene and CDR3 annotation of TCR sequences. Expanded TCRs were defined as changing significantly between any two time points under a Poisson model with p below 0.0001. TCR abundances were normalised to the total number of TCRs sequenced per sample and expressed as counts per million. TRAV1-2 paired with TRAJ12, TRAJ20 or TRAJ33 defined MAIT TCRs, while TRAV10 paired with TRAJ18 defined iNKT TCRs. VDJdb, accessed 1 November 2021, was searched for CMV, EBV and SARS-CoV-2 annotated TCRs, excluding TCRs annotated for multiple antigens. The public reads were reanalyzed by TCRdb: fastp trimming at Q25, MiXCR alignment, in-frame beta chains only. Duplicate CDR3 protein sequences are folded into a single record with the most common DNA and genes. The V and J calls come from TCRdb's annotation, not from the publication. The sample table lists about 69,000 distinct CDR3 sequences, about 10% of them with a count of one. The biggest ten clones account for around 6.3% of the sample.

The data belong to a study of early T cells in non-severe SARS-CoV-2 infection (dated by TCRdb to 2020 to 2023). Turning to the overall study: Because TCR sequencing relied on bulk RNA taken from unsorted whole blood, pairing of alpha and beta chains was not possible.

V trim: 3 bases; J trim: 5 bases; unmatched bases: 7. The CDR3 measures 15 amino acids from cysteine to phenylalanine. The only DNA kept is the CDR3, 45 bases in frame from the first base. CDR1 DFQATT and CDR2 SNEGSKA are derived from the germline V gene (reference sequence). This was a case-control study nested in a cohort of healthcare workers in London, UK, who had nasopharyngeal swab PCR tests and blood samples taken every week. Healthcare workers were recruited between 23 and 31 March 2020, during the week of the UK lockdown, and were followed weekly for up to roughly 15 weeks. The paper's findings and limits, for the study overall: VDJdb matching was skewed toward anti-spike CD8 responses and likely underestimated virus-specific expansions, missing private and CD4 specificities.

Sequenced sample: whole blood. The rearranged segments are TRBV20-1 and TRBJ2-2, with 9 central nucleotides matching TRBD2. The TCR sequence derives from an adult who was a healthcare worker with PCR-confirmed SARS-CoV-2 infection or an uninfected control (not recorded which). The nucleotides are TGCAGTGCTAGGCTAGCGGGGTTGGTAACCGGGGAGCTGTTTTTT. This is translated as CSARLAGLVTGELFF.